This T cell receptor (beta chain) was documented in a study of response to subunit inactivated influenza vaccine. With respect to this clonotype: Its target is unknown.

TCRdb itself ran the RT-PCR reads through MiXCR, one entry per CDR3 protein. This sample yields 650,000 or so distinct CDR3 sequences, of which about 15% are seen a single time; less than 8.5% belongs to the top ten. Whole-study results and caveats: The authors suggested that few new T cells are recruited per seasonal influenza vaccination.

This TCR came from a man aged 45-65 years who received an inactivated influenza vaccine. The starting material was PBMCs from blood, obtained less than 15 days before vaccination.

In DNA form, the CDR3 reads TGTGCCATCAGGGGACAGGGCGGGGGATACGAGCAGTACTTC. This sequence encodes CAIRGQGGGYEQYF. This chain joins TRBV10-3 and TRBJ2-7; TRBD1 matches 9 bases. The trim removed 6 bases at V and 4 bases at J, leaving 7 bases unmatched. The CDR3 covers 14 residues. Germline values: CDR1 ENHRY, CDR2 SYGVKD.